This T cell receptor (beta chain) is from a study of a mutant IDH1 vaccine in newly diagnosed glioma. As for the study in general: Former treatment meant radiotherapy, temozolomide, or both; the majority had gotten both. General study results and limits: Apparently unrelated to pseudoprogression were changes in the top peripheral T cell clonotypes.

On this clone: The antigen is undetermined.

The method was immunoSEQ multiplex PCR; TCRdb's version includes in-frame clones alone and lacks a portion of them. The repertoire consists of under 85,000 clones, with 85% to 90% occurring once and the leading ten covering 0.77%. Time point noted: week 23, last vaccination. In the vaccine, a single dose held 300 ug of the mutant IDH1 20-mer peptide, along with topical imiquimod. Per the germline V gene, CDR1 is SQVTM and CDR2 is ANQGSEA. The CDR3 loop spans 11 amino acids. Trimming removed 3 bases from V and 4 bases from J, with 6 bases in between. The specimen comprised PBMCs, sampled from a glioma patient whose treatment included an IDH1 peptide vaccine. The origin of this receptor is a woman between 50 and 59 years old with glioma. V and J are TRBV29-1 and TRBJ1-1; unclear D gene. The CDR3 here is CSVDTVTEAFF. CDR3 DNA sequence: TGCAGCGTTGACACGGTCACTGAAGCTTTCTTT.